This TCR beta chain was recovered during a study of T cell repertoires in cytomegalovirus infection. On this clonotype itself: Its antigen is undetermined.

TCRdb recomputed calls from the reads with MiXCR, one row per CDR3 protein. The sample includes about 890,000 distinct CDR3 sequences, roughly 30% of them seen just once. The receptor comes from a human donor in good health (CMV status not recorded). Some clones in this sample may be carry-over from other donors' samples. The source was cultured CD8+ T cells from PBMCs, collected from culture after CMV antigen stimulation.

The CDR3 loop reads CATGGAVYGYTF. CDR3 nucleotide sequence: TGTGCCACCGGGGGCGCGGTCTATGGCTACACCTTC. The J gene is TRBJ1-2, the V gene TRBV2, with D possibly matching TRBD1 (6 bases). Germline assignment: CDR1 SNHLY and CDR2 FYNNEI. The V and J ends lost 10 bases and 4 bases respectively, with 13 bases between them. This CDR3 has 12 residues.